This is a list of T cell receptor beta chains from one sample in a study of memory B cells and T cells in multiple sclerosis. Sequenced by immunoSEQ multiplex PCR; TCRdb stores in-frame clones only, minus some. The table has about 14,000 clones, 69% seen once; the top ten hold about 2.5%. Sequenced sample: memory (CD45RO+) CD4+ T cells from blood. Every receptor here comes from a human donor with multiple sclerosis. CDR3s include the opening cysteine and the closing phenylalanine or tryptophan. A D gene is named only where the DNA matches it firmly. Clone sizes are given selectively: once, few, many, or a class where the clone is expanded.

j_call | clone_size | v_call | d_call | cdr3_nt | cdr3_aa
TRBJ1-6 | NA | TRBV6-1 | TRBD1 | TGTGCCAGCAGTGGATCGACAGGGGGATATAATTCACCCCTCCACTTT | CASSGSTGGYNSPLHF
TRBJ1-2 | NA | TRBV15 | NA | TGTGCCACCAGCAGAGTAGAAGGGGGAGGCTACACCTTC | CATSRVEGGGYTF
TRBJ2-2 | few | TRBV7-6 | NA | TGTGCCAGCAGCCTAATACAGGGGAACACCGGGGAGCTGTTTTTT | CASSLIQGNTGELFF
TRBJ2-7 | NA | TRBV6-1 | NA | TGTGCCAGCAGTACCGGGAGAAGCGCCTACGAGCAGTACTTC | CASSTGRSAYEQYF
TRBJ1-2 | once | TRBV6-5 | TRBD1 | TGTGCCAGCAGTTACCGACAGGGGGCTGGCTACACCTTC | CASSYRQGAGYTF
TRBJ1-3 | NA | TRBV4-1 | TRBD1 | TGCGCCAGCAGCCTGCAGGGGGATTCTGGAAACACCATATATTTT | CASSLQGDSGNTIYF
TRBJ2-3 | once | TRBV10-3 | NA | TGTGCCATCAGTGCGGACTACACAGATACGCAGTATTTT | CAISADYTDTQYF
TRBJ1-2 | NA | TRBV27 | TRBD1 | TGTGCCAGCAGCGGGACAGGGGAGTACCATGGCTACACCTTC | CASSGTGEYHGYTF
TRBJ2-3 | NA | TRBV5-1 | TRBD2 | TGCGCCAGCAGCTTGGTCCGCCAGCGGGAGGATACGCAGTATTTT | CASSLVRQREDTQYF
TRBJ2-7 | NA | TRBV27 | TRBD1 | TGTGCCAGCAGTCCAGGGGGCCGCAGCTCCTACGAGCAGTACTTC | CASSPGGRSSYEQYF
TRBJ1-1 | few | TRBV11-1 | NA | TGTGCCAGCAGCCCGGTGATTAACACTGAAGCTTTCTTT | CASSPVINTEAFF
TRBJ2-7 | NA | TRBV5-6 | TRBD1 | TGTGCCAGCAGCCGTCCAGGGGGAAGGGGCGAGCAGTACTTC | CASSRPGGRGEQYF
TRBJ1-2 | NA | TRBV6-1 | TRBD1 | TGTGCCAGCGTGAGACGGGGACAGGAATATGGCTACACCTTC | CASVRRGQEYGYTF
TRBJ2-5 | NA | TRBV29-1 | TRBD2 | TGCAGCGTTGAGCTGCTAGCGGGGTACCAAGAGACCCAGTACTTC | CSVELLAGYQETQYF
TRBJ2-1 | NA | TRBV6-1 | TRBD1 | TGTGCCAGCAGTCACCGGGACAGATTAGGGGGTGAGCAGTTCTTC | CASSHRDRLGGEQFF
TRBJ2-1 | NA | TRBV5-1 | TRBD2 | TGCGCCAGCAGCTTGTTGGCGGGGGGGTTTGGGAATGAGCAGTTCTTC | CASSLLAGGFGNEQFF
TRBJ1-2 | once | TRBV5-4 | NA | TGTGCCAGCAGCCAAGTAGGCAGGGGCGTCTATGGCTACACCTTC | CASSQVGRGVYGYTF
TRBJ2-2 | NA | TRBV4-2 | TRBD1 | TGTGCCAGCAGCCCCCGGGACAGGGCGACCGGGGAGCTGTTTTTT | CASSPRDRATGELFF
TRBJ2-7 | NA | TRBV4-2 | TRBD1 | TGTGCCAGCAGCCCTGGACAGGGGGCGAGGGGTGAGTACGAGCAGTACTTC | CASSPGQGARGEYEQYF
TRBJ2-7 | NA | TRBV28 | NA | TGTGCCAGCAGTTCCTCCGGACTTCTCGGGTCCTACGAGCAGTACTTC | CASSSSGLLGSYEQYF
TRBJ1-4 | NA | TRBV9 | NA | TGTGCCAGCACTATGGGGGCTTCCCGTAATGAAAAACTGTTTTTT | CASTMGASRNEKLFF
TRBJ2-5 | few | TRBV28 | NA | TGTGCCAGCAGCACCGGCCGAACGGGATCCCACCAGACCCAGTACTTC | CASSTGRTGSHQTQYF
TRBJ2-3 | NA | TRBV7-6 | TRBD2 | TGTGCCAGCAGCTACTCCAGACTAGCGGGCGCGGGGGGTACGCAGTATTTT | CASSYSRLAGAGGTQYF